The next 18 T cell receptor beta chains were all read from a single sample in a study of radiation and T cells in renal cell carcinoma. Time point specified: baseline pretreatment blood. Treatment here: 15 Gy SBRT to primary tumor, nephrectomy 4 weeks later. The data were produced by immunoSEQ multiplex PCR, yet TCRdb's version contains in-frame clones alone and is incomplete. The data hold some 95,000 clones, with approximately 86% observed a single time. Sample: blood, taken from a patient whose treatment included radiotherapy and nephrectomy. These receptors all stem from a man between 45 and 60 years old with renal cell carcinoma.

V usage is TRBV29-1 and J usage is TRBJ2-7, with D unresolved. Germline values: CDR1 SQVTM, CDR2 ANQGSEA. V lost 3 bases to trimming and J lost 7 bases, with 16 bases between them. CDR3 size: 13 residues. CDR3 amino acids: CSVDAWRSGEQYF. CDR3 DNA sequence: TGCAGCGTTGACGCCTGGCGATCGGGTGAGCAGTACTTC.

V and J are TRBV27 and TRBJ2-7; 7 nucleotides align to TRBD1. V gave up 5 bases and J gave up 0 bases; unmatched junction bases: 7. CDR1 and CDR2 (germline): MNHEY, SMNVEV (reference sequence). This CDR3 region has 15 residues. The CDR3, as DNA: TGTGCCAGCAGTACGAGATACAGGGGCTCCTACGAGCAGTACTTC. Translated, it gives CASSTRYRGSYEQYF.

The chain carries TRBV5-1 and TRBJ2-7; 9 nucleotides align to TRBD2. Germline CDR1 reads SGHRS; CDR2 reads YFSETQ. The CDR3 spans 15 residues. The junction had 8 bases not matched to a gene; V was cut back by 3 bases and J by 4 bases. As DNA, the CDR3 is TGCGCCAGCAGCTCCACAGCGGGAGGTGGTTACGAGCAGTACTTC. The encoded protein is CASSSTAGGGYEQYF.

J is TRBJ2-1 and V is TRBV4-3; D might be TRBD1 (6 bases). CDR1 and CDR2 from the germline V gene are LGHNA and YSLEER. V lost 4 bases to trimming and J lost 3 bases, with 13 bases between them. The CDR3 spans 15 residues. This CDR3 reads CASSPDRTIYNEQFF. DNA of the CDR3: TGCGCCAGCAGCCCCGACAGGACAATCTACAATGAGCAGTTCTTC.

V is TRBV7-3 and J is TRBJ2-2, with TRBD1 matching 8 bases. Germline assignment: CDR1 SGHTA and CDR2 FQGTGA. V dropped 5 bases and J dropped 7; count of bases not matched to a gene: 9. The length of the CDR3 is 15 residues. The CDR3 loop is CASSPTTGAGGELFF. The CDR3 DNA is TGTGCCAGCAGCCCAACGACAGGGGCTGGCGGGGAGCTGTTTTTT. The whole variable domain, filled in from reference TRBV7-3 and TRBJ2-2, reads GAGVSQTPSNKVTEKGKYVELRCDPISGHTALYWYRQSLGQGPEFLIYFQGTGAADDSGLPNDRFFAVRPEGSVSTLKIQRTERGDSAVYLCASSPTTGAGGELFFGEGSRLTVL.

This clone is termed medium-sized. This sequence joins TRBV29-1 and TRBJ1-1, with D maybe TRBD1 (6 bases). Trimming pared 6 bases from V and 0 bases from J, leaving 11 bases between. CDR3 length equals 13 residues. Germline lookup yields CDR1 SQVTM and CDR2 ANQGSEA. As DNA, the CDR3 is TGCAGCGTCAGGGAGGGGGTGAACACTGAAGCTTTCTTT. Amino acids: CSVREGVNTEAFF. Full variable domain (missing parts from reference TRBV29-1 and TRBJ1-1): SAVISQKPSRDICQRGTSLTIQCQVDSQVTMMFWYRQQPGQSLTLIATANQGSEATYESGFVIDKFPISRPNLTFSTLTVSNMSPEDSSIYLCSVREGVNTEAFFGQGTRLTVV.

This clone was picked up one time. The chain uses TRBV5-1 and TRBJ2-1; TRBD2 matches at 10 bases. Germline CDR1 is SGHRS and CDR2 is YFSETQ. This CDR3 is built from 16 residues. V shed 1 base, J shed 3 bases, and the junction held 4 bases outside the gene matches. The CDR3: CASSLTSGTVYNEQFF. CDR3 DNA sequence: TGCGCCAGCAGCTTGACTAGCGGGACAGTCTACAATGAGCAGTTCTTC.

The CDR3 bases are TGTGCCAGCAGTCGAACCGGGACAGGGTTTCAGCCCCAGCATTTT. It encodes CASSRTGTGFQPQHF. The gene calls are TRBV2 and TRBJ1-5; 9 positions agree with TRBD1. The CDR3 covers 15 residues. The germline V gene encodes CDR1 SNHLY and CDR2 FYNNEI. Germline trimming cut 5 bases from V and 6 bases from J; bases unmatched to any gene: 8.

This chain joins TRBV7-2 and TRBJ2-3; 15 positions match TRBD2. V was clipped by 6 bases and J by 5 bases; unmatched bases: 6. This CDR3 is built from 16 residues. Germline CDR1 SGHTA, CDR2 FQGNSA. The DNA for the CDR3 is TGTGCCAGCAGTTGGGGACTAGCGGGGGGTAGAGATACGCAGTATTTT. Protein: CASSWGLAGGRDTQYF.

The chain has TRBV7-9 and TRBJ2-2; 9 positions match TRBD2. Germline lookup yields CDR1 SEHNR and CDR2 FQNEAQ (reference sequence). This CDR3 has 17 residues. J lost 2 bases, V lost 5 bases, and 9 bases had no gene match. The DNA of the CDR3 is TGTGCCAGCAGCCCCGGACTAGCGTACGGCAACACCGGGGAGCTGTTTTTT. Its protein is CASSPGLAYGNTGELFF.

The CDR3 reads CASSYSGLATINEQFF. CDR3 nucleotide sequence: TGTGCCAGCAGTTACTCGGGACTAGCGACGATCAATGAGCAGTTCTTC. The V gene is TRBV6-6, the J gene TRBJ2-1; the match to TRBD2 covers 10 bases. The germline gives CDR1 MNHNY, CDR2 SVGAGI (reference sequence). V was clipped by 0 bases and J by 6 bases; unmatched bases: 5. The CDR3 contains 16 residues.

This chain connects TRBV10-3 to TRBJ2-3; TRBD2 is a possible D gene (5 bases). Germline CDR1 and CDR2: ENHRY and SYGVKD. The CDR3 has 16 amino acids. V lost 3 bases to trimming and J lost 0 bases, with 13 bases between them. CDR3 sequence (DNA): TGTGCCATCAGTGATGCCCTAGCAGTGAGCACAGATACGCAGTATTTT. This translates into CAISDALAVSTDTQYF.

V is TRBV6-5 and J is TRBJ1-2; no firm D call. Germline values: CDR1 MNHEY, CDR2 SVGAGI. V shed 5 bases and J shed 7 bases, with 17 bases lying between them. This CDR3 is 14 amino acids long. The DNA of the CDR3 is TGTGCCAGCAGTCAGTGGACCGCCGCGGGTGGCTACACCTTC. Protein sequence: CASSQWTAAGGYTF.

The V and J genes are TRBV5-8 and TRBJ1-5, with TRBD1 identical over 7 bases. Per germline, CDR1 SGHTS and CDR2 YDEGEE. The CDR3 sequence is 16 residues long. V lost 2 bases to trimming and J lost 0 bases; unmatched junction nucleotides: 5. DNA of the CDR3: TGTGCCAGCAGCTTACAGGGGCAGAATAGCAATCAGCCCCAGCATTTT. Translation: CASSLQGQNSNQPQHF.

This clone came up once. V usage is TRBV14 and J usage is TRBJ1-1; TRBD1 might be the D (6 bases). The CDR3 loop spans 14 amino acids. CDR1 and CDR2 (germline): SGHDN, FVKESK. The V gene lost 4 bases and the J gene lost 4 bases, with 13 bases spanning the gap. CDR3 bases: TGTGCCAGCAGCCTACGGCGGGGGCTCACTGAAGCTTTCTTT. This translates into CASSLRRGLTEAFF.

The chain uses TRBV4-2 and TRBJ2-2, with 9 nucleotides matching TRBD2. Germline lookup yields CDR1 LGHNA and CDR2 YNFKEQ. This CDR3 has 19 amino acids. With V trimmed by 4 bases and J by 0 bases, 12 bases remained unmatched. The CDR3 DNA reads TGTGCCAGCAGCCTCGCCGGCGGGGGGGCCTATGCGAACACCGGGGAGCTGTTTTTT. This sequence encodes CASSLAGGGAYANTGELFF.

This chain uses TRBV7-8 with TRBJ1-3; D might be TRBD1 (5 bases). Germline V lookup: CDR1 SGHVS, CDR2 FQNEAQ. CDR3 length: 15 residues. V lost 1 base to trimming and J lost 8 bases, with 15 bases between them. CDR3 amino acids: CASSLVGGKGHTIYF. Here the CDR3 DNA reads TGTGCCAGCAGCTTAGTTGGGGGGAAGGGGCACACCATATATTTT.

CDR3 nucleotide sequence: TGTGCCAGCAGCGGACAGGGGGCGCTTATAGGCTCCTACGAGCAGTACTTC. Its translation: CASSGQGALIGSYEQYF. The chain uses TRBV2 and TRBJ2-7; 11 bases are shared with TRBD1. The CDR3 has 17 residues. After removal of 6 bases from V and 0 bases from J, the junction contained 10 bases not matched to a gene. Germline CDR1 is SNHLY and CDR2 is FYNNEI.